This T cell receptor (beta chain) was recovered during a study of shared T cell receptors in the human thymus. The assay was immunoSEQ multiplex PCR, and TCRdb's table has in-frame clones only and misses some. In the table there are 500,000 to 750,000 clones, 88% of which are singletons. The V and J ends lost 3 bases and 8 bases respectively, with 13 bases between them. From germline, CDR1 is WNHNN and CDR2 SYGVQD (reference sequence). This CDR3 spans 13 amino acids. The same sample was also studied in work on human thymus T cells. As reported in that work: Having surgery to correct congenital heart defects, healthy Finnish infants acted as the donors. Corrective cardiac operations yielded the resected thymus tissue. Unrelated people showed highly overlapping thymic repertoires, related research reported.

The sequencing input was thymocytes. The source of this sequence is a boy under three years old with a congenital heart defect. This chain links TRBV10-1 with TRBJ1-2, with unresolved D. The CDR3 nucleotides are TGCGCCAGCAGTGAAGAAGGAGGAGGAGGCTACACCTTC. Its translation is CASSEEGGGGYTF.